A selection of T cell receptor beta chains follows, all from one sample in a study of blood T cell repertoires in COVID-19. Profiled with immunoSEQ multiplex PCR; TCRdb holds only in-frame clones, not every one. The repertoire holds about 280,000 clones, 70% to 90% seen once, with 4% to 6% in the top ten. The sample consisted of peripheral blood. Receptors originate from a man between 45 and 60 years old with active or convalescent COVID-19. CDR3s include the opening cysteine and the closing phenylalanine or tryptophan. The order of the fields is CDR3 protein, V gene, CDR3 length.

CDR3aa: CASSLSGTGVFHEQYF
v_gene: TRBV5-1
len: 16

CDR3aa: CASSGLAGVVETQYF
v_gene: TRBV11-2
len: 15

CDR3aa: CASSPAPGSYEQYF
v_gene: TRBV18
len: 14

CDR3aa: CAISGLAGPDTQYF
v_gene: TRBV10-3
len: 14

CDR3aa: CASSLPGPYGYTF
v_gene: TRBV7-2
len: 13

CDR3aa: CASSSPNYGYTF
v_gene: TRBV18
len: 12

CDR3aa: CAWTRRGRAETQYF
v_gene: TRBV30
len: 14

CDR3aa: CATSRERQETQYF
v_gene: TRBV15
len: 13

CDR3aa: CSVALEGTGYTF
v_gene: TRBV29-1
len: 12

CDR3aa: CASSQGGEAGELFF
v_gene: TRBV4-1
len: 14

CDR3aa: CASSATGTGIANYGYTF
v_gene: TRBV9
len: 17

CDR3aa: CASSLGTGVTYEQYF
v_gene: TRBV28
len: 15

CDR3aa: CASSLQGSSYNEQFF
v_gene: TRBV5-1
len: 15

CDR3aa: CASSLDDSYTSGANVLTF
v_gene: TRBV5-1
len: 18

CDR3aa: CASSYTSYNSPLHF
v_gene: TRBV6-5
len: 14

CDR3aa: CASSGQREGRYNEQFF
v_gene: TRBV9
len: 16

CDR3aa: CASSRATGEQYF
v_gene: TRBV19
len: 12

CDR3aa: CASTQTSGSMAYEQYF
v_gene: TRBV5-1
len: 16

CDR3aa: CSARGTGELFF
v_gene: TRBV29-1
len: 11

CDR3aa: CASSRELLDYTF
v_gene: TRBV3-1/TRBV3-2
len: 12

CDR3aa: CASSHRIPGQDTLSGNTIYF
v_gene: TRBV4-1
len: 20

CDR3aa: CASSSRAGTANTEAFF
v_gene: TRBV5-4
len: 16

CDR3aa: CSVESPGTDTQYF
v_gene: TRBV29-1
len: 13

CDR3aa: CASSPTREEETQYF
v_gene: TRBV7-9
len: 14

CDR3aa: CASSAGTSGRAIFF
v_gene: TRBV13
len: 14

CDR3aa: CASSLAGENPNYGYTF
v_gene: TRBV5-5
len: 16

CDR3aa: CASSQLTGGVDGYTF
v_gene: TRBV19
len: 15

CDR3aa: CASSLTGNYGTQYF
v_gene: TRBV7-7
len: 14

CDR3aa: CASSFEGGFYGYTF
v_gene: TRBV28
len: 14

CDR3aa: CAWSTDRAKPQHF
v_gene: TRBV30
len: 13

CDR3aa: CASSSAGAQMNEQFF
v_gene: TRBV28
len: 15

CDR3aa: CASSLETGGTYEQYF
v_gene: TRBV11-2
len: 15

CDR3aa: CASSAGTSASEQYF
v_gene: TRBV18
len: 14

CDR3aa: CASSYSSAGRRELFF
v_gene: TRBV6-2/TRBV6-3
len: 15

CDR3aa: CASSQDLLLAGGTYEQYF
v_gene: TRBV4-3
len: 18

CDR3aa: CASSESLASGRSYNEQFF
v_gene: TRBV6-1
len: 18

CDR3aa: CASSPPGGQGREAFF
v_gene: TRBV18
len: 15

CDR3aa: CASSLTGSHQPQHF
v_gene: TRBV28
len: 14

CDR3aa: CASSLDRGTIGNEKLFF
v_gene: TRBV5-1
len: 17

CDR3aa: CAWSLKGAWTGELFF
v_gene: TRBV30
len: 15

CDR3aa: CASSLRTDYYGYTF
v_gene: TRBV5-6
len: 14

CDR3aa: CATSGPTGTSGTQYF
v_gene: TRBV24-1
len: 15

CDR3aa: CASKWGTSSYNEQFF
v_gene: TRBV5-1
len: 15

CDR3aa: CASTPRSGDGYGTEAFF
v_gene: TRBV5-4
len: 17

CDR3aa: CASSLTGTGYYEQYF
v_gene: TRBV2
len: 15

CDR3aa: CAISEGAVNTEAFF
v_gene: TRBV10-3
len: 14

CDR3aa: CATSGGGGTPYNEQFF
v_gene: TRBV15
len: 16

CDR3aa: CASSLRGQETQYF
v_gene: TRBV27
len: 13